A single sample gave rise to the 7 T cell receptor beta chains below, sequenced in a study of cytomegalovirus exposure and HLA in healthy donors. TCRdb's copy holds only in-frame clones and misses some; the assay was immunoSEQ multiplex PCR. Here the sample spans roughly 150,000 clones, approximately 84% being singletons. Sequenced: PBMCs. These receptor sequences come from a man aged 25 to 45 in good health and CMV-seropositive.

This clone was recorded only once. This chain connects TRBV27 to TRBJ1-2; TRBD1 aligns across 9 bases. Germline CDR1 reads MNHEY; CDR2 reads SMNVEV (reference sequence). V dropped 3 bases and J dropped 8; count of bases not matched to a gene: 13. There are 16 residues in the CDR3. CDR3 sequence reads: CASSFTPSGTGQGYTF. The CDR3 bases are TGTGCCAGCAGTTTTACCCCCTCCGGGACAGGGCAGGGCTACACCTTC.

Written as DNA, the CDR3 is TGTGCCAGCAGTAGACCGGGGGGAAGCGCTGAAGCTTTCTTT. It specifies CASSRPGGSAEAFF. This sequence joins TRBV6-5 and TRBJ1-1; perhaps TRBD1 as D (5 bases). The CDR3 totals 14 residues. Per the germline V gene, CDR1 is MNHEY and CDR2 is SVGAGI. V was cut by 5 bases and J by 6 bases, with 16 bases left in between.

This chain joins TRBV29-1 and TRBJ1-1, with D maybe TRBD1 (6 bases). V was clipped by 8 bases and J by 2 bases, with 12 bases between them. Germline CDR1 SQVTM, CDR2 ANQGSEA. The CDR3 consists of 12 residues. This CDR3 is CSSLQGNTEAFF. The CDR3 DNA reads as TGCAGCTCTTTACAGGGTAACACTGAAGCTTTCTTT.

The rearrangement links TRBV5-1 to TRBJ2-2; 10 nucleotides agree with TRBD1. The V and J ends lost 4 bases and 5 bases, in that order; junction bases with no gene match: 5. The CDR3 loop spans 15 amino acids. Per germline, CDR1 SGHRS and CDR2 YFSETQ. The CDR3, as DNA: TGCGCCAGCAGCGTGACAGGGGGCGCAACCGGGGAGCTGTTTTTT. Its translation: CASSVTGGATGELFF.

This clone was detected only a few times. Other DNA sequences of this sample code for an identical CDR3. The V gene is TRBV5-1, the J gene TRBJ2-3; a possible D gene is TRBD2 (6 bases). Germline V gene data show CDR1 as SGHRS and CDR2 as YFSETQ. The CDR3 is 14 residues long. V was shortened by 0 bases and J by 6 bases, with 11 bases between the two germline ends. CDR3 DNA: TGCGCCAGCAGCTTGGGTGGAGGGTCGGATACGCAGTATTTT. Its protein product is CASSLGGGSDTQYF.

V and J are TRBV7-9 and TRBJ2-3, with D tentatively TRBD2 (7 bases). With 1 base removed from V and 6 bases from J, the gap between germline ends came to 11 bases. This CDR3 is 14 amino acids long. The germline gives CDR1 SEHNR, CDR2 FQNEAQ (reference sequence). This chain's CDR3 is CASSLGGGDDTQYF. CDR3 bases: TGTGCCAGCAGCTTAGGAGGGGGGGATGATACGCAGTATTTT.

This clone was seen only once. This probably arose from a read error, given a far larger clone one base away. V usage is TRBV30 and J usage is TRBJ1-1; weak D call: TRBD1 (5 bases). V was trimmed by 4 bases and J by 0 bases, leaving 12 bases between them. Germline V lookup: CDR1 GTSNPN, CDR2 SVGIG (reference sequence). The CDR3 is made up of 14 amino acids. The CDR3 bases are TGTGCCTGGAATTTGGGACTGATGAACACTGAAGCTTTCTTT. This encodes CAWNLGLMNTEAFF.